This T cell receptor (beta chain) was recovered during a study of T cells in women clearing cervical HPV infection. The wider study: Controls gave blood once infection was undetectable; cases at lesion identification. Only a few women had HLA typing results available.

Measured with immunoSEQ multiplex PCR; TCRdb has only the in-frame clones, and not every one. This sample's table reports 21,000 or so clones. Sample: blood buffy coat. This TCR derives from a woman aged 18-69 years with a cervical HPV16 infection that either progressed to CIN3+ or cleared (not recorded which).

The CDR3 sequence is CASSQASGRGEQFF. Partial CDR3 DNA: TGTGCCAGCAGCCAGGCTAGCGGGAGGGGTGAG. The chain has TRBV4-2 and TRBJ2-1, with TRBD2 identical over 12 bases. Coverage ceases 3 residues before the CDR3 finishes, and the germline J gene fills in the end. Germline CDR1 reads LGHNA; CDR2 reads YNFKEQ. The J segment lost 9 bases and the V segment lost 3 bases, leaving 3 bases of the junction unmatched. The CDR3 extends over 14 amino acids.